The T cell receptor (beta chain) under discussion was sequenced for a study of blood T cell repertoires in COVID-19 (dated by TCRdb to the early 2020s). Regarding the complete study: Collaborator samples came from the United States, Italy and Spain and covered acute and convalescent phases of COVID-19. The prospective study material was composed of cDNA or gDNA derived from T cells, B-cell-depleted T cells, or PBMCs. Subjects who had been exposed to COVID-19, were actively infected with it, or had recovered from it provided the deeply sampled blood TCRbeta repertoires that made up the dataset. The repertoires were released in a freely available public database intended as a resource for research on the immune response to SARS-CoV-2. The samples were drawn from the first 160 participants of the ongoing ImmuneRACE study and from under 1,500 subjects provided by 6 global collaborators. A de-identified subject ID, COVID-19 status, age in years and sex were almost always included in the sample metadata. Where available, HLA class I and class II types were taken from metadata supplied by the sample provider and were not determined by assay-based typing.

TCRbeta CDR3 regions were amplified from genomic DNA by means of the immunoSEQ Assay, a bias-controlled multiplex PCR. The paper's processing steps were these. Nucleated cell counts per sample were estimated from amplification of reference gene primers within the assay. Sequence reads were collapsed and filtered to measure the absolute abundance of every unique TCRbeta CDR3 rearrangement. For each sample, productive Simpson clonality was calculated as the square root of Simpson's diversity index over productive rearrangements. TCRdb took this table from immuneACCESS and kept in-frame rearrangements with V and J called. Such tables lack part of the clones; where checked against another copy, unresolved V genes explain under half of the gap, and the rest is unexplained. V and J calls and clone size are those listed in that table; D and trimming were worked out from the DNA. The sample includes 100,000 to 150,000 clones, with 65% to 85% observed a single time. Together, the top ten hold about 2% of the sample.

Regarding this clone: Its specific antigen is unknown. No much larger clonotype is one base removed from it; base qualities were not supplied.

Each collaborating institution followed its own protocols to collect whole blood in K2EDTA tubes. For TCRbeta analysis, collaborator samples were shipped as frozen whole blood, as isolated PBMCs, or as DNA extracted from either sample type. Study-level results and caveats: How much clinical and demographic metadata was included differed by source and by participant, and the metadata was provided uncurated.

The receptor's source is a man aged 70-80 years with acute or convalescent COVID-19. Sample: peripheral blood.

In nucleotide form, the sequence is TGTGCCAGTAGTATAGATCACGCAGGGGGAACAGATACGCAGTATTTT. Its amino acids are CASSIDHAGGTDTQYF. Recombination connected TRBV19 to TRBJ2-3; 7 central nucleotides agree with TRBD1. After removal of 0 bases from V and 3 bases from J, the junction retains 6 bases not matched to a gene. The germline V gene (reference sequence) provides CDR1 LNHDA and CDR2 SQIVND. Counted from cysteine to phenylalanine, this CDR3 has 16 amino acids. Kept here is only the CDR3 DNA, which spans 48 bases and is read in frame from base 1.